Presented here are 21 T cell receptor beta chains from one specimen sequenced in a study of metastatic and nonmetastatic thyroid tumors. There were no patients who had received any treatment before thyroid surgery. TCRdb recomputed clones from the PCR reads via MiXCR. The repertoire includes 15,000 to 20,000 clones, around 30% of them detected once, and 15% to 18% sits in the top ten. Sequencing was done on a sample of tumor tissue. These receptors were collected from a female donor with papillary thyroid cancer or a benign thyroid nodule (not recorded which). Some clones in this sample may be carry-over from other donors' samples.

This clone was seen repeatedly, ten times or more. The chain links TRBV20-1 to TRBJ2-7; D remains ambiguous. V dropped 1 base and J dropped 1 base, with 8 bases sitting between them. This CDR3 comprises 13 residues. The germline CDR1 and CDR2 sequences are DFQATT and SNEGSKA (reference sequence). The CDR3 protein is CSARAVLSYEQYF. CDR3 DNA: TGCAGTGCTAGAGCCGTCCTATCCTACGAGCAGTACTTC.

At least ten counts were recorded for this clone. This sample also contains other DNA sequences that code for the same CDR3. The chain employs TRBV5-8 and TRBJ2-5; D is possibly TRBD2 (7 bases). From germline, CDR1 is SGHTS and CDR2 YDEGEE. The length of the CDR3 is 14 residues. V dropped 4 bases and J dropped 3 bases, with 13 bases sitting between them. As DNA, the CDR3 is TGTGCCAGCAGCGGGGGGGCCTTCGAAGAGACCCAGTACTTC. Translation gives CASSGGAFEETQYF.

The rearrangement uses TRBV11-2 and TRBJ2-7, with 9 bases fitting TRBD2. Germline lookup yields CDR1 SGHAT and CDR2 FQNNGV. V trimming: 6 bases; J trimming: 1 base; junction bases outside the gene matches: 10. This CDR3 has 16 amino acids. CDR3 residues: CASRPWASGKSYEQYF. For the CDR3, the DNA is TGTGCCAGCAGGCCCTGGGCTAGCGGGAAATCCTACGAGCAGTACTTC.

The rearrangement joins TRBV20-1 to TRBJ1-2, with D tentatively TRBD1 (5 bases). V shed 0 bases and J shed 6 bases, with 23 bases lying between them. Germline assignment: CDR1 DFQATT and CDR2 SNEGSKA (reference sequence). The CDR3 has 17 amino acids. The DNA for the CDR3 is TGCAGTGCTAGAGATCCGGGGGGTGGAGGGTATACGGATGGCTACACCTTC. It encodes CSARDPGGGGYTDGYTF.

Many counts were recorded for this clone. The chain joins TRBV9 to TRBJ2-1, with 9 bases identical to TRBD2. This CDR3 is 15 amino acids long. Germline-derived CDR1 and CDR2 are SGDLS and YYNGEE. V was pared by 3 bases and J by 2 bases, with 3 bases of the junction left unmatched. CDR3 region: CASSGLAVPYNEQFF. The CDR3 nucleotides read TGTGCCAGCAGCGGACTAGCGGTTCCCTACAATGAGCAGTTCTTC.

J is TRBJ2-1 and V is TRBV9, with D possibly matching TRBD2 (6 bases). CDR3 length equals 16 residues. The V gene's germline CDR1 is SGDLS and CDR2 YYNGEE. V was clipped by 3 bases and J by 4 bases, with 17 bases between them. The CDR3 DNA follows: TGTGCCAGCAGCGAAAACACTAGCCCCTTATACAATGAGCAGTTCTTC. This codes for CASSENTSPLYNEQFF.

The gene calls are TRBV12-3 or TRBV12-4 and TRBJ2-3; D not certain. Trimming left V 5 bases short and J 9 bases short, with 9 bases between. This CDR3 has 11 amino acids. CDR3 sequence reads: CASSLADTQYF. In DNA form, the CDR3 reads TGTGCCAGCAGTCTTGCGGACACGCAGTATTTT.

This clone was seen once. CDR3 residues: CASSPYERTEAFF. For the CDR3, the DNA is TGCGCCAGCAGCCCCTATGAGCGAACTGAAGCTTTCTTT. The chain links TRBV5-1 to TRBJ1-1; the D is unclear. Per germline, CDR1 SGHRS and CDR2 YFSETQ. The V gene lost 4 bases and the J gene lost 5 bases, with 12 bases spanning the gap. The CDR3 has 13 residues.

For the CDR3, the DNA is TGTGCCAGCAGTGAAGCCGGCAGGAGGTATAGCAATCAGCCCCAGCATTTT. This translates into CASSEAGRRYSNQPQHF. V gene TRBV2 combines with J gene TRBJ1-5, with D hard to call. The germline CDR1 and CDR2 sequences are SNHLY and FYNNEI. The V gene lost 0 bases and the J gene lost 0 bases, with 12 bases spanning the gap. The CDR3 runs 17 residues.

This clone occurred many times. The chain joins TRBV5-8 to TRBJ2-7; D might be TRBD1 (6 bases). Germline V CDR1 and CDR2: SGHTS, YDEGEE. This CDR3 is 14 amino acids long. Trimming left V 4 bases short and J 2 bases short, with 13 bases between. Written as DNA, the CDR3 is TGTGCCAGCAGCCCCAGGGGCAGTGCCTACGAGCAGTACTTC. It is translated as CASSPRGSAYEQYF.

This clone was seen more than once but under ten times. The chain is built from TRBV15 and TRBJ2-3, with TRBD2 matching over 11 bases. Germline V gene sequence: CDR1 LNHNV, CDR2 YYDKDF (reference sequence). The CDR3 runs 16 residues. J lost 6 bases, V lost 2 bases, and 7 bases had no gene match. CDR3 bases: TGTGCCACCAGCAGAAAAGGAACTAGCGGGAGCGATACGCAGTATTTT. Amino acids: CATSRKGTSGSDTQYF.

This clone was detected ten times or more. CDR3: CASILRETQYF. CDR3 DNA sequence: TGTGCCAGCATCTTAAGGGAGACCCAGTACTTC. The chain uses TRBV6-2 or TRBV6-3 and TRBJ2-5; D gene unclear. CDR1 and CDR2 (germline): MNHEY, SVGEGT. This CDR3 is built from 11 residues. V lost 7 bases and J lost 5, with 8 bases in between.

On this clone itself: One end of the junction fails to match germline, which may point to a read error. V gene TRBV12-3 or TRBV12-4 combines with J gene TRBJ2-3, with D possibly matching TRBD2 (6 bases). There are 15 residues in the CDR3. CDR3 sequence: CANSLGLSLTYTQYF. Written as DNA, the CDR3 is TGTGCCAACAGTTTGGGACTCAGCTTAACATATACGCAGTATTTT.

This clone is termed medium-sized. The sample carries other DNA sequences with the same CDR3. The chain is built from TRBV28 and TRBJ2-1; D call uncertain. Trimming left V 6 bases short and J 0 bases short, with 12 bases between. This CDR3 has 15 amino acids. CDR1 and CDR2 (germline): MDHEN, SYDVKM. The CDR3 bases are TGTGCCAGCAGCTACGAAGTAGGCTCCTACAATGAGCAGTTCTTC. Translation gives CASSYEVGSYNEQFF.

This clone has more than one count but fewer than ten. The V and J genes are TRBV6-1 and TRBJ2-1; D is possibly TRBD2 (5 bases). V lost 7 bases and J lost 7, with 17 bases in between. The V gene's germline CDR1 is MNHNS and CDR2 SASEGT. The CDR3 totals 14 residues. CDR3 nucleotide sequence: TGTGCCAGCACCACGGTAGCGACGTGGAATGAGCAGTTCTTC. Translated, it gives CASTTVATWNEQFF.

This clone was detected a few times. This chain connects TRBV6-1 to TRBJ2-7; a weak D match, TRBD2 (6 bases). The germline V and J ends were trimmed by 5 bases and 6 bases, with 20 bases remaining between them. The CDR3 covers 15 residues. Germline V gene data show CDR1 as MNHNS and CDR2 as SASEGT. CDR3: CASSFYRESPGEQYF. The DNA of the CDR3 is TGTGCCAGCAGTTTTTATCGGGAGTCCCCCGGCGAGCAGTACTTC.

The V and J genes are TRBV14 and TRBJ1-1; possible D gene TRBD1, 5 bases. The V gene lost 3 bases and the J gene lost 0 bases, with 11 bases spanning the gap. Germline CDR1 SGHDN, CDR2 FVKESK. The CDR3 runs to 15 residues. The CDR3 region is CASSHRWGLNTEAFF. CDR3 nucleotides: TGTGCCAGCAGCCACAGGTGGGGCCTGAACACTGAAGCTTTCTTT.

The gene calls are TRBV7-8 and TRBJ1-2; D perhaps matches TRBD1 (5 bases). Germline CDR1 and CDR2: SGHVS and FQNEAQ. V shed 5 bases and J shed 7 bases, with 17 bases lying between them. This CDR3 is 14 amino acids long. Written as DNA, the CDR3 is TGTGCCAGCAGCCCCCGATCGGGGGGACTTGGCTACACCTTC. Translating it yields CASSPRSGGLGYTF.

The rearrangement joins TRBV20-1 to TRBJ1-3, with D unclear. From germline, CDR1 is DFQATT and CDR2 SNEGSKA (reference sequence). The V gene lost 0 bases and the J gene lost 7 bases, with 13 bases spanning the gap. This CDR3 contains 14 residues. CDR3 DNA: TGCAGTGCTAGAGATCGTCAGATGGGGAACACCATATATTTT. Translation: CSARDRQMGNTIYF.

This clone was recorded at least ten times. The chain combines TRBV20-1 with TRBJ1-5, with D possibly TRBD1 on 6 matching bases. V dropped 3 bases and J dropped 5 bases, with 20 bases sitting between them. The CDR3 is made up of 16 amino acids. Germline V gene data show CDR1 as DFQATT and CDR2 as SNEGSKA (reference sequence). The CDR3 here is CSASPARAYRDQPQHF. The CDR3 coding sequence is TGCAGTGCTAGTCCCGCCCGGGCGTACAGGGATCAGCCCCAGCATTTT.

By frequency in the sample, this clone is medium-sized. This chain links TRBV6-4 with TRBJ2-2; D gene unclear. Trimming left V 10 bases short and J 3 bases short, with 15 bases between. The CDR3 has 14 amino acids. Germline loops: CDR1 MRHNA, CDR2 SNTAGT. The CDR3 DNA is TGTGCCACTTCGCAGTCCGTGGACACCGGGGAGCTGTTTTTT. Translating gives CATSQSVDTGELFF.